The clone carrying this TCR beta chain was seen repeatedly, ten times or more. The entry originates in a study of early T cells in non-severe SARS-CoV-2 infection. The CDR3 length is 15 residues. V was clipped by 5 bases and J by 7 bases, with 23 bases between them. Per the germline V gene, CDR1 is DFQATT and CDR2 is SNEGSKA (reference sequence). The TCR library protocol was used to attach unique molecular identifiers. These identifiers were attached to individual cDNA molecules. Via MiXCR, TCRdb re-called the 5' RACE reads, giving one row per CDR3 protein. Among about 48,000 distinct CDR3 sequences listed, about 10% were seen once.

This chain links TRBV20-1 with TRBJ1-2, with D unclear. The sequence was collected from an adult who was a healthcare worker with PCR-confirmed SARS-CoV-2 infection or an uninfected control (not recorded which). Specimen: whole blood. CDR3 sequence (DNA): TGCAGTGCTCTCCCCTTCTTGGATACTCGGAGTGGCTACACCTTC. The encoded protein is CSALPFLDTRSGYTF.